The TCR beta chain described here comes from a study of T cell responses to AZD1222 COVID-19 vaccine. With 8 bases clipped from V and 4 bases from J, the junction kept 3 bases outside the gene matches. Per the germline V gene, CDR1 is LNHDA and CDR2 is SQIVND (reference sequence). This CDR3 has 12 amino acids. Sequencing was performed with immunoSEQ multiplex PCR; in TCRdb, only in-frame clones are kept and a portion is missing. This table has about 99,000 clones, around 94% appearing once. The sequenced sample was peripheral blood, obtained on day 0 of AZD1222 vaccination. The V gene is TRBV19, the J gene TRBJ1-1; TRBD1 matches at 8 bases. This sequence was found in an adult in good health. The DNA for the CDR3 is TGTGCCAGTCAGGGGGCGCCCACTGAAGCTTTCTTT. It codes for CASQGAPTEAFF.